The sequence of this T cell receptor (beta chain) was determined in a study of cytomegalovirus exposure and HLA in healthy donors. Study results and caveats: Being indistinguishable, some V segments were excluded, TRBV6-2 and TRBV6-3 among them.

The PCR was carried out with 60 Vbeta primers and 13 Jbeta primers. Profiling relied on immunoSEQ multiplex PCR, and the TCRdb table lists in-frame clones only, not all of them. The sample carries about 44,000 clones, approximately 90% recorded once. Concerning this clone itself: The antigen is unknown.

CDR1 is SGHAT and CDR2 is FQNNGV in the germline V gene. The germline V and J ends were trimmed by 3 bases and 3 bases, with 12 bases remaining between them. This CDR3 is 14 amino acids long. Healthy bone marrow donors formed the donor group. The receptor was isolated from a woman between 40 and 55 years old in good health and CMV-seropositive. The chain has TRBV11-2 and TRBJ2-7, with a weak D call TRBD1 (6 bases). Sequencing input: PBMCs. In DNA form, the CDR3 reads TGTGCCAGCAGCTTCCAGGGGCGAGTCTACGAGCAGTACTTC. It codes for CASSFQGRVYEQYF.